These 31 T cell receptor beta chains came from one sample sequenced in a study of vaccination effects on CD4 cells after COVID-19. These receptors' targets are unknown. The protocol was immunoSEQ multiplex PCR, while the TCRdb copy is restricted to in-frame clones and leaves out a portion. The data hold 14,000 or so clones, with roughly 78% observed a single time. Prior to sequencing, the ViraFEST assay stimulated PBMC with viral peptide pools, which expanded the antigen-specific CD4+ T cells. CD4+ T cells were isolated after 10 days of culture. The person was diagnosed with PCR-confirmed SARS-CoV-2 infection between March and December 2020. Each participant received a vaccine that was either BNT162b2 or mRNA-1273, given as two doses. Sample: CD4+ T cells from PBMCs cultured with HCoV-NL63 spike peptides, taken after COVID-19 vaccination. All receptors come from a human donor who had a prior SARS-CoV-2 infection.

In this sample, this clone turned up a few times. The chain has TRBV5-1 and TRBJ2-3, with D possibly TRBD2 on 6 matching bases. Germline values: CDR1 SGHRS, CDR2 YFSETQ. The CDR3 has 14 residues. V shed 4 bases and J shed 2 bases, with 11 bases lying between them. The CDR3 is CASSRREYTDTQYF. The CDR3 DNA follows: TGCGCCAGCAGCAGGAGGGAGTACACAGATACGCAGTATTTT.

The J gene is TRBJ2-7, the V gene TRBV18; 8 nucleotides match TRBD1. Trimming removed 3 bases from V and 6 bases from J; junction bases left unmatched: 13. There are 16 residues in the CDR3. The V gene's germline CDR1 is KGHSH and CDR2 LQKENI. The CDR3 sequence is CASSPYSFATGAEQYF. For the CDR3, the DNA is TGTGCCAGCTCACCGTACTCGTTTGCGACAGGGGCCGAGCAGTACTTC.

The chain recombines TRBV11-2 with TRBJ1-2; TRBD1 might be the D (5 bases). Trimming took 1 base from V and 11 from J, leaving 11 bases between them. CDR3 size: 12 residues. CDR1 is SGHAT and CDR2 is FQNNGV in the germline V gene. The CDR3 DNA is TGTGCCAGCAGCTTAGGAAAAGGGGAATACACCTTC. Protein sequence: CASSLGKGEYTF.

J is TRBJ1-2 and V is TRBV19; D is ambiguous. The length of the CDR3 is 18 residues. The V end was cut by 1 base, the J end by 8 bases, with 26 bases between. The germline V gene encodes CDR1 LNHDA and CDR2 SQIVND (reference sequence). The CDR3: CASSIVLGAGSSPVGYTF. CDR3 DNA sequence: TGTGCCAGTAGTATAGTACTTGGTGCCGGCAGTTCCCCCGTGGGCTACACCTTC.

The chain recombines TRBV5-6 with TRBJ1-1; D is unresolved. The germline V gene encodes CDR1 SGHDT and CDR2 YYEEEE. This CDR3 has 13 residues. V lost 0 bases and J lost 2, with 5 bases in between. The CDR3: CASSLAPNTEAFF. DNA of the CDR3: TGTGCCAGCAGCTTGGCTCCTAACACTGAAGCTTTCTTT.

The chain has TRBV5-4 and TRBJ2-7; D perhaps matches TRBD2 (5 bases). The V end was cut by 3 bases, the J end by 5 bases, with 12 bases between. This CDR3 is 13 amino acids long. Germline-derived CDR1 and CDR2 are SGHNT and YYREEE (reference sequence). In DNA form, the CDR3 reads TGTGCCAGCAGCTGGACGGGGTCCCACGAGCAGTACTTC. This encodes CASSWTGSHEQYF.

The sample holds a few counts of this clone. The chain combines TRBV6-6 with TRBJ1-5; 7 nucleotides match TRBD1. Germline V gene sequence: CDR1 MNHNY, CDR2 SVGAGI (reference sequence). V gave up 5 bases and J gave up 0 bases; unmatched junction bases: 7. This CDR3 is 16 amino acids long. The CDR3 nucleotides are TGTGCCAGCAGTAACCGACAGGGTTATAGCAATCAGCCCCAGCATTTT. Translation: CASSNRQGYSNQPQHF.

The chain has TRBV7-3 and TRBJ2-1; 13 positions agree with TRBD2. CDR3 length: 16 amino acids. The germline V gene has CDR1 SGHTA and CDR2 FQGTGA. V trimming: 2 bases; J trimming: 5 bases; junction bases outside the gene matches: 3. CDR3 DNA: TGTGCCAGCAGCTTAGGACTAGCGGGAGTCCACAATGAGCAGTTCTTC. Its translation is CASSLGLAGVHNEQFF.

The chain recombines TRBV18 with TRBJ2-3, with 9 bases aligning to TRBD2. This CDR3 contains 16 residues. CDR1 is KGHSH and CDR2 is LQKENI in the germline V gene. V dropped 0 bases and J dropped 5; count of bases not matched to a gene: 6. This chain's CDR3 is CASSPPLSGSGDTQYF. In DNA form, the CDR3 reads TGTGCCAGCTCACCACCGCTTAGCGGGAGTGGAGATACGCAGTATTTT.

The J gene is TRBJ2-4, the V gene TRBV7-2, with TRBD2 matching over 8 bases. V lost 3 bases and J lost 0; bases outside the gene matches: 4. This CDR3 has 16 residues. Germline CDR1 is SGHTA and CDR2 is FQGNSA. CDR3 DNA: TGTGCCAGCAGCTTCAGCGGGGGTGTAGCCAAAAACATTCAGTACTTC. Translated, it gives CASSFSGGVAKNIQYF.

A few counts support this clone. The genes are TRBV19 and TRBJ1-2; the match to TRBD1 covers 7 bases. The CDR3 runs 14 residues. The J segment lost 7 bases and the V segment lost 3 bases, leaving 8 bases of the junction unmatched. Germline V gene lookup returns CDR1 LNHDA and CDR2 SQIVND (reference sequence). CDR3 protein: CASSIDRALRGYTF. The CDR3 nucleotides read TGTGCCAGTAGTATCGACAGGGCGTTACGTGGCTACACCTTC.

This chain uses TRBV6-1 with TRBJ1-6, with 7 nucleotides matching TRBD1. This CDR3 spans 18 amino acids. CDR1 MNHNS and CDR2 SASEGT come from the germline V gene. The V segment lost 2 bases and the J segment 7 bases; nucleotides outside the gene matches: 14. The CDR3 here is CASSEIQNWDSLNSPLHF. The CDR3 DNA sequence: TGTGCCAGCAGTGAAATACAGAACTGGGACAGCCTAAATTCACCCCTCCACTTT.

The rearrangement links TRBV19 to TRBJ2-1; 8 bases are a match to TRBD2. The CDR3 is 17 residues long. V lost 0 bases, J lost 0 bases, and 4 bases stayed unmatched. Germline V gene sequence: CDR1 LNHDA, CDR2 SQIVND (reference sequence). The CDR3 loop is CASSIDGAGASYNEQFF. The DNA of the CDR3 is TGTGCCAGTAGTATAGATGGAGCGGGAGCCTCCTACAATGAGCAGTTCTTC.

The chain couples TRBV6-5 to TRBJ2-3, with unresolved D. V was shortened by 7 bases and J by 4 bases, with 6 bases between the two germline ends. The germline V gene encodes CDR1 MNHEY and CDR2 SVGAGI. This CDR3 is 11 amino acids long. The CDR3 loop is CASTVSDTQYF. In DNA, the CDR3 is TGTGCCAGCACCGTGTCAGATACGCAGTATTTT.

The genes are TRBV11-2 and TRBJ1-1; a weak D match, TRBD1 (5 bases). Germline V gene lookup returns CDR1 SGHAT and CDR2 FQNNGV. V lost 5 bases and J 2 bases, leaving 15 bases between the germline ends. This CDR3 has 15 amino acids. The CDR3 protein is CASSRGGSGNTEAFF. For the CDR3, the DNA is TGTGCCAGCAGCCGCGGGGGGTCTGGTAACACTGAAGCTTTCTTT. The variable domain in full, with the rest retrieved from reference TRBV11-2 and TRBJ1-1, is EAGVAQSPRYKIIEKRQSVAFWCNPISGHATLYWYQQILGQGPKLLIQFQNNGVVDDSQLPKDRFSAERLKGVDSTLKIQPAKLEDSAVYLCASSRGGSGNTEAFFGQGTRLTVV.

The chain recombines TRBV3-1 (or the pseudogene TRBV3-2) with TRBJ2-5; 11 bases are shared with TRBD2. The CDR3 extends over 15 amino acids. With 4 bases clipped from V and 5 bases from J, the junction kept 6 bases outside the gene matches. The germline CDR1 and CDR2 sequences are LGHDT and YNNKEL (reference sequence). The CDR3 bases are TGTGCCAGCAGCCGACTAGCGGGATTGGGGGAGACCCAGTACTTC. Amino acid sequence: CASSRLAGLGETQYF.

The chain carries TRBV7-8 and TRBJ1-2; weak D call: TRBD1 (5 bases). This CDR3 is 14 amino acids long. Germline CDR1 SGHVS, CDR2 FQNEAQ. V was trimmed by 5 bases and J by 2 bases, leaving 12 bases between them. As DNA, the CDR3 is TGTGCCAGCAGCCAGCAGACAGCCAACTATGGCTACACCTTC. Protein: CASSQQTANYGYTF.

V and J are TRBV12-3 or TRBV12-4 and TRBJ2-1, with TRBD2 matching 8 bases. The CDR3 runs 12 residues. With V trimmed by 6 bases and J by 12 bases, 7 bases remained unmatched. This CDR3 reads CASSLRTSTQFF. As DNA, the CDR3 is TGTGCCAGCAGCCTCAGGACTAGCACGCAGTTCTTC.

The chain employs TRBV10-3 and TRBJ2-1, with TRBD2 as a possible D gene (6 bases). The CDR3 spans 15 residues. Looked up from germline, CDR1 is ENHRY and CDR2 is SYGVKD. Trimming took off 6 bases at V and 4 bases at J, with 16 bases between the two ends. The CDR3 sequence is CAISPGTSPYNEQFF. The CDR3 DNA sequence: TGTGCCATCAGCCCGGGGACTTCCCCGTACAATGAGCAGTTCTTC.

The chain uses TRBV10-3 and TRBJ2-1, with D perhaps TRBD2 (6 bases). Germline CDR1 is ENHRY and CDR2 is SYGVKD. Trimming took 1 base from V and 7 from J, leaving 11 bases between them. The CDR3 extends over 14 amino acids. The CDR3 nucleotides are TGTGCCATCAGTGAGTTGGGACTCTCAAATGAGCAGTTCTTC. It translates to CAISELGLSNEQFF.

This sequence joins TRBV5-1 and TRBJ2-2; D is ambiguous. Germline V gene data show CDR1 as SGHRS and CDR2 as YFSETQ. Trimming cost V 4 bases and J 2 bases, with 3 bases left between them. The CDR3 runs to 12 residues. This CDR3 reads CASSPNTGELFF. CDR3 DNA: TGCGCCAGCAGCCCCAACACCGGGGAGCTGTTTTTT. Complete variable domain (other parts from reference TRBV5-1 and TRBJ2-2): KAGVTQTPRYLIKTRGQQVTLSCSPISGHRSVSWYQQTPGQGLQFLFEYFSETQRNKGNFPGRFSGRQFSNSRSEMNVSTLELGDSALYLCASSPNTGELFFGEGSRLTVL.

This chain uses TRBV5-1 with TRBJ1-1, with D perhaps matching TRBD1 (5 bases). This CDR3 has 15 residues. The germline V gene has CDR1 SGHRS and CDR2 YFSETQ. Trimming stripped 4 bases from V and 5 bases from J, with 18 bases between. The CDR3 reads CASSPRGGEWTEAFF. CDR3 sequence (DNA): TGCGCCAGCAGCCCACGGGGGGGTGAGTGGACTGAAGCTTTCTTT.

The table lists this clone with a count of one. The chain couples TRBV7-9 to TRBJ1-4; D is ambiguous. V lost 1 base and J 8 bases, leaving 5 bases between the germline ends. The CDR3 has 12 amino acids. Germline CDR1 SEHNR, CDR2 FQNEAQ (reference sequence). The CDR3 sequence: CASSLEGEKLFF. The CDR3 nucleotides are TGTGCCAGCAGCTTAGAAGGGGAAAAACTGTTTTTT.

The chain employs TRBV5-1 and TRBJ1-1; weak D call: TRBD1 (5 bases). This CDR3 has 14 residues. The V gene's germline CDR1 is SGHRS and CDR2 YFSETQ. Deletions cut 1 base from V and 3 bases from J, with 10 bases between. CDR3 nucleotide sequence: TGCGCCAGCAGCTTGCGGCAGGGAGACACTGAAGCTTTCTTT. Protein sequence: CASSLRQGDTEAFF. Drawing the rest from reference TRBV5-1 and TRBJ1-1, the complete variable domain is KAGVTQTPRYLIKTRGQQVTLSCSPISGHRSVSWYQQTPGQGLQFLFEYFSETQRNKGNFPGRFSGRQFSNSRSEMNVSTLELGDSALYLCASSLRQGDTEAFFGQGTRLTVV.

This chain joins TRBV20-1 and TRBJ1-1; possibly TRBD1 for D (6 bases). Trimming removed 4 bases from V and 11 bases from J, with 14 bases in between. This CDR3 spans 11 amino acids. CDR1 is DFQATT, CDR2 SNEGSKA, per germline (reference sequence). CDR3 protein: CSAKDRQGAFF. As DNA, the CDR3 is TGCAGTGCTAAAGACAGGCAGGGGGCTTTCTTT.

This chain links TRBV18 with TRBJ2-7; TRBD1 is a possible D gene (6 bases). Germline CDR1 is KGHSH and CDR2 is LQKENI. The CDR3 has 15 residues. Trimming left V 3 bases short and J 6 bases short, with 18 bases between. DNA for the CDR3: TGTGCCAGCTCACCCCGGGACATACAGATAGGCGAGCAGTACTTC. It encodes CASSPRDIQIGEQYF.

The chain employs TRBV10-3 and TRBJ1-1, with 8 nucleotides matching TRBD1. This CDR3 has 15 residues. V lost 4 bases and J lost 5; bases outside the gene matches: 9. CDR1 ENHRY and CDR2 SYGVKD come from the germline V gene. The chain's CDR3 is CAISVTGTGGTEAFF. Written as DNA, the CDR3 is TGTGCCATCAGTGTAACCGGGACAGGAGGGACTGAAGCTTTCTTT.

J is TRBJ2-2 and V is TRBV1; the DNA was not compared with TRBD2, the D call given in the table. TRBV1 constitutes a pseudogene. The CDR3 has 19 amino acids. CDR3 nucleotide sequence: TGCACCAGCAGCCAAGATCGGGATAGGGCGGGGGGGCCTTGTATGGTGCTGTTTTTT. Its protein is CTSSQDRDRAGGPCMVLFF.

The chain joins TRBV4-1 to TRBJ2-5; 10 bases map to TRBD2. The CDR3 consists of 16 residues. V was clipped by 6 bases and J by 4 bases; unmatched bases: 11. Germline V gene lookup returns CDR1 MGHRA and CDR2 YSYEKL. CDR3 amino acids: CASSWQGRLAGETQYF. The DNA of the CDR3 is TGCGCCAGCAGTTGGCAGGGGCGACTAGCGGGAGAGACCCAGTACTTC.

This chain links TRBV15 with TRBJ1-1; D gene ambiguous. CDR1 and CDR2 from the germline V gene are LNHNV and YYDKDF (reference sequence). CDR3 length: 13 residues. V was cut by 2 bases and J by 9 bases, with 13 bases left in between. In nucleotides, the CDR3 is TGTGCCACCAGCAGAAACACCGGGTCTCAAGCTTTCTTT. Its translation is CATSRNTGSQAFF.

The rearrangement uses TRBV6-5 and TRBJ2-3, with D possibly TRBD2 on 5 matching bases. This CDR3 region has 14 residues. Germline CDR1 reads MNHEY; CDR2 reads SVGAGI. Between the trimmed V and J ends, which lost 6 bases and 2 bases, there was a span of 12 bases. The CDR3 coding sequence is TGTGCCAGCAGCCTACTAGATATCACAGATACGCAGTATTTT. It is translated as CASSLLDITDTQYF.